The rows below give T cell receptor beta chains drawn from one sample of a study of T cells after yellow fever vaccination. MiXCR, applied by TCRdb to the 5' RACE reads, yields one record per CDR3 protein. The data hold some 550,000 distinct CDR3 sequences, with 15% to 20% observed a single time. Source: PBMCs, taken 15 days after the yellow fever booster vaccination. The receptor source for this set is a man aged 25 to 45 who received the YFV17D yellow fever vaccine. CDR3s include the opening cysteine and the closing phenylalanine or tryptophan. The order of the fields is J gene, V gene, CDR3 length, CDR3 protein.

J: TRBJ1-5
V: TRBV18
length: 16
CDR3: CASSLRQIYSNQPQHF

J: TRBJ2-7
V: TRBV27
length: 15
CDR3: CASSFFPGSSYEQYF

J: TRBJ2-4
V: TRBV4-3
length: 18
CDR3: CASSQVYRGNLAKNIQYF

J: TRBJ2-1
V: TRBV28
length: 15
CDR3: CASSSARRRGVEQFF

J: TRBJ2-7
V: TRBV6-5
length: 14
CDR3: CASSYGTANYEQYF

J: TRBJ2-5
V: TRBV9
length: 17
CDR3: CASSPSGVAGLQETQYF

J: TRBJ2-3
V: TRBV7-2
length: 19
CDR3: CASSLAAGTSGSFSDTQYF

J: TRBJ2-7
V: TRBV5-1
length: 16
CDR3: CASSLSPSGSAYEQYF

J: TRBJ2-1
V: TRBV9
length: 15
CDR3: CASSVRGLENNEQFF

J: TRBJ2-1
V: TRBV7-6
length: 15
CDR3: CASSLALTAYNEQFF

J: TRBJ1-2
V: TRBV7-2
length: 13
CDR3: CASSRTGGLGYTF

J: TRBJ2-2
V: TRBV11-2
length: 18
CDR3: CASSSQPPGLANTGELFF